Given below is one TCR beta chain in context. This specimen belongs to a study of cytomegalovirus exposure and HLA in healthy donors. PCR primers comprised 60 Vbeta and 13 Jbeta primers. Libraries were prepared by immunoSEQ multiplex PCR; TCRdb keeps only in-frame clonotypes and omits some of them. The sample yields nearly 110,000 clones, more than 70% seen once. Per the germline V gene, CDR1 is SEHNR and CDR2 is FQNEAQ (reference sequence). The CDR3 contains 15 residues. Trimming left V 5 bases short and J 2 bases short, with 15 bases between. This clonotype originated in a young man in good health and CMV-seronegative. Sequencing was carried out using PBMCs. This chain uses TRBV7-9 with TRBJ1-1; D perhaps matches TRBD1 (5 bases). CDR3 nucleotide sequence: TGTGCCAGCAGCGACCGCGGGGGGATTAACACTGAAGCTTTCTTT. It translates to CASSDRGGINTEAFF.